This record looks at one TCR beta chain sequence and its context. Its target is unknown. Generated by immunoSEQ multiplex PCR, the TCRdb table keeps only in-frame clones and is missing some. Among over 2 million clones listed, about 95% were seen once. This entry comes from a study of shared clonotypes between healthy human individuals. Study summary: There were three CD4 naive, three CD4 memory, two CD8 naive and one CD8 memory plates per donor.

Selected positively for CCR7 and CD45RO-negative, naive CD8 cells excluded terminally differentiated effector memory CD45RA+ cells. Study-wide points: The low donor count limited represented genetic and exposure-history diversity. Rarefaction exposed incomplete sorted-subset sequencing despite large depth.

The CDR3 spans 16 residues. Trimming stripped 0 bases from V and 3 bases from J, with 9 bases between. Germline values: CDR1 SGHDN, CDR2 FVKESK. The chain combines TRBV14 with TRBJ2-6; D ambiguous. The TCR originated in a man aged 18 to 29 in good health. Sequencing used naive CD8+ T cells sorted from blood. This CDR3 reads CASSQDEIGGANVLTF. In nucleotides, the CDR3 is TGTGCCAGCAGCCAAGACGAGATCGGTGGGGCCAACGTCCTGACTTTC.